Listed here are 32 T cell receptor beta chains from one sample, sequenced in a study of cytomegalovirus exposure and HLA in healthy donors. Vbeta (60) and Jbeta (13) primers were used in the PCR. Only in-frame clones appear in the TCRdb table, and some are missing; sequencing was by immunoSEQ multiplex PCR. Here the sample spans more than 95,000 clones, approximately 78% being singletons. The sample comprised PBMCs. These receptors all stem from a woman in her forties in good health and CMV-seronegative.

The V call is TRBV19, the J call TRBJ2-7, with 8 bases aligning to TRBD1. The germline gives CDR1 LNHDA, CDR2 SQIVND (reference sequence). V gave up 9 bases and J gave up 2 bases; unmatched junction bases: 3. The CDR3 is 12 residues long. CDR3 bases: TGTGCCAGCGGACAGGGACCCTACGAGCAGTACTTC. Translation gives CASGQGPYEQYF.

This chain joins TRBV5-6 and TRBJ2-7; tentative D call: TRBD2 (6 bases). This CDR3 comprises 13 residues. With 5 bases removed from V and 2 bases from J, the gap between germline ends came to 11 bases. Germline loops: CDR1 SGHDT, CDR2 YYEEEE. The CDR3 region is CASRAWGAYEQYF. Here the CDR3 DNA reads TGTGCCAGCAGGGCATGGGGGGCCTACGAGCAGTACTTC.

The chain has TRBV7-2 and TRBJ2-7; 11 bases are a match to TRBD2. CDR1 is SGHTA and CDR2 is FQGNSA in the germline V gene. This CDR3 contains 16 residues. Trimming removed 1 base from V and 4 bases from J; junction bases left unmatched: 6. The CDR3 DNA follows: TGTGCCAGCAGCTTAGGACTGGGACTAGCGGAGTACGAGCAGTACTTC. Encoded protein: CASSLGLGLAEYEQYF.

J is TRBJ1-2 and V is TRBV5-1; tentatively, D is TRBD1 (5 bases). The V gene lost 2 bases and the J gene lost 8 bases, with 10 bases spanning the gap. Germline CDR1 SGHRS, CDR2 YFSETQ. CDR3 size: 12 residues. This CDR3 is CASSLEEGGYTF. In DNA form, the CDR3 reads TGCGCCAGCAGCTTAGAGGAGGGGGGCTACACCTTC.

The chain combines TRBV9 with TRBJ2-1; tentatively, D is TRBD1 (5 bases). CDR3 length: 13 residues. CDR1 and CDR2 (germline): SGDLS, YYNGEE. V gave up 4 bases and J gave up 12 bases, with 17 bases separating them. CDR3 sequence: CASSPTSGYGQFF. DNA for the CDR3: TGTGCCAGCAGCCCTACCTCAGGGTATGGGCAGTTCTTC.

The gene calls are TRBV19 and TRBJ2-1, with D possibly being TRBD2 (7 bases). Germline-derived CDR1 and CDR2 are LNHDA and SQIVND (reference sequence). Trimming removed 10 bases from V and 3 bases from J, with 19 bases in between. CDR3 length equals 15 residues. CDR3 in amino acids: CATTIGGGRYNEQFF. In DNA form, the CDR3 reads TGTGCCACAACCATAGGGGGAGGGCGCTACAATGAGCAGTTCTTC.

The rearrangement uses TRBV28 and TRBJ2-1; 9 nucleotides agree with TRBD1. CDR1 and CDR2 (germline): MDHEN, SYDVKM. The CDR3 totals 16 residues. V gave up 7 bases and J gave up 15 bases; unmatched junction bases: 22. Here the CDR3 reads CASTPNPGTGPPDPFF. The CDR3 coding sequence is TGTGCCAGCACCCCCAATCCCGGGACAGGGCCACCTGATCCGTTCTTC.

The rearrangement joins TRBV7-9 to TRBJ2-5; maybe TRBD2 (7 bases). The germline CDR1 and CDR2 sequences are SEHNR and FQNEAQ (reference sequence). This CDR3 comprises 13 residues. Deletions cut 5 bases from V and 5 bases from J, with 12 bases between. The CDR3 is CASSLRGGETQYF. In nucleotides, the CDR3 is TGTGCCAGCAGCCTCAGGGGAGGGGAGACCCAGTACTTC.

The chain recombines TRBV5-1 with TRBJ2-3; perhaps TRBD2 as D (7 bases). Germline V gene sequence: CDR1 SGHRS, CDR2 YFSETQ. Trimming removed 2 bases at V and 5 bases at J, with 21 bases between. The CDR3 is 17 amino acids. CDR3 DNA: TGCGCCAGCAGCTTAACCCTTAGGGGGAGGGCCCAAGATACGCAGTATTTT. This gives the protein CASSLTLRGRAQDTQYF. Combining the CDR3 with reference TRBV5-1 and TRBJ2-3 gives the whole variable domain KAGVTQTPRYLIKTRGQQVTLSCSPISGHRSVSWYQQTPGQGLQFLFEYFSETQRNKGNFPGRFSGRQFSNSRSEMNVSTLELGDSALYLCASSLTLRGRAQDTQYFGPGTRLTVL.

V and J are TRBV19 and TRBJ2-6; D is perhaps TRBD1 (6 bases). This CDR3 is 16 amino acids long. The ends were cut back, 3 bases at V and 0 bases at J, with 9 bases in the middle. CDR1 and CDR2 (germline): LNHDA, SQIVND (reference sequence). CDR3 amino acids: CASSIQGISGANVLTF. CDR3 sequence (DNA): TGTGCCAGTAGTATCCAGGGGATCTCTGGGGCCAACGTCCTGACTTTC.

V usage is TRBV13 and J usage is TRBJ2-5, with 10 bases fitting TRBD2. V was clipped by 4 bases and J by 6 bases; unmatched bases: 11. CDR1 PRHDT and CDR2 FYEKMQ come from the germline V gene (reference sequence). This CDR3 is built from 16 residues. In DNA form, the CDR3 reads TGTGCCAGCAGCTGGGGGACTAGCGCCCCGTCGCAGACCCAGTACTTC. As protein: CASSWGTSAPSQTQYF.

The DNA of the CDR3 is TGTGCCAGCAGTGGGGCAAATCTCCGGACTGAAGCTTTCTTT. It specifies CASSGANLRTEAFF. The chain links TRBV2 to TRBJ1-1; no reliable D call. V was pared by 4 bases and J by 5 bases, with 14 bases between. This CDR3 comprises 14 residues. Germline V gene data show CDR1 as SNHLY and CDR2 as FYNNEI.

The V gene is TRBV18, the J gene TRBJ2-1; 7 nucleotides align to TRBD1. In germline, CDR1 is KGHSH, CDR2 LQKENI. Trimming removed 4 bases from V and 4 bases from J; junction bases left unmatched: 7. The CDR3 covers 15 residues. CDR3 in amino acids: CASSLGQVGYNEQFF. In nucleotides, the CDR3 is TGTGCCAGCTCACTCGGACAGGTAGGATACAATGAGCAGTTCTTC.

This chain links TRBV4-3 with TRBJ2-6; 7 nucleotides agree with TRBD2. This CDR3 has 16 amino acids. Germline CDR1 is LGHNA and CDR2 is YSLEER. Trimming at V came to 4 bases and at J to 0 bases, leaving 3 bases not matched to a gene. CDR3 sequence reads: CASSPRTSSGANVLTF. Here the CDR3 DNA reads TGCGCCAGCAGCCCTCGGACTAGCTCTGGGGCCAACGTCCTGACTTTC.

The chain links TRBV28 to TRBJ1-1, with TRBD1 matching over 12 bases. J gave up 8 bases and V 7 bases, and 8 bases lay outside the gene matches. This CDR3 is 14 amino acids long. The germline CDR1 and CDR2 sequences are MDHEN and SYDVKM. The CDR3 DNA sequence: TGTGCCAGCACACCGGGACAGGGGGCATCGGAAGCTTTCTTT. Its translation is CASTPGQGASEAFF.

This sequence joins TRBV19 and TRBJ2-2, with a weak D call TRBD2 (6 bases). Trimming stripped 6 bases from V and 0 bases from J, with 14 bases between. The CDR3 runs to 16 residues. Germline V gene lookup returns CDR1 LNHDA and CDR2 SQIVND (reference sequence). CDR3 in DNA: TGTGCCAGTAGGGAGGAGGGACTGTCGAACACCGGGGAGCTGTTTTTT. Residues: CASREEGLSNTGELFF.

J is TRBJ2-1 and V is TRBV28, with D possibly TRBD1 on 6 matching bases. Germline CDR1 is MDHEN and CDR2 is SYDVKM. The CDR3 runs 16 residues. V lost 4 bases to trimming and J lost 8 bases, with 21 bases between them. CDR3 sequence: CASSSYRASIGDEQFF. The DNA of the CDR3 is TGTGCCAGCAGTTCCTACAGGGCTTCGATTGGGGATGAGCAGTTCTTC.

This clone was recorded a few times. The rearrangement uses TRBV4-3 and TRBJ2-3, with 8 bases matching TRBD2. The J segment lost 3 bases and the V segment lost 0 bases, leaving 11 bases of the junction unmatched. Germline V lookup: CDR1 LGHNA, CDR2 YSLEER. The length of the CDR3 is 18 residues. The CDR3 spells CASSQDARPAGVTDTQYF. The DNA of the CDR3 is TGCGCCAGCAGCCAAGATGCCCGGCCAGCGGGAGTGACAGATACGCAGTATTTT.

This clone was seen only a few times. This rearrangement joins TRBV6-5 to TRBJ2-3; no reliable D call. V was shortened by 5 bases and J by 2 bases, with 11 bases between the two germline ends. The germline CDR1 and CDR2 sequences are MNHEY and SVGAGI. CDR3 length equals 14 residues. The CDR3 spells CASSPHRYTDTQYF. The CDR3 nucleotides read TGTGCCAGCAGTCCTCACCGGTACACAGATACGCAGTATTTT.

The sample holds a few counts of this clone. V is TRBV27 and J is TRBJ2-5, with D perhaps TRBD2 (7 bases). Germline-derived CDR1 and CDR2 are MNHEY and SMNVEV (reference sequence). Trimming took 6 bases from V and 1 from J, leaving 18 bases between them. This CDR3 has 16 amino acids. The CDR3 DNA reads as TGTGCCAGCAGCACGGACAGCGGGACTATCCAAGAGACCCAGTACTTC. Translated: CASSTDSGTIQETQYF.

This clone occurred once. This chain connects TRBV27 to TRBJ2-3, with D maybe TRBD2 (5 bases). The germline V and J ends were trimmed by 5 bases and 0 bases, with 18 bases remaining between them. The germline V gene has CDR1 MNHEY and CDR2 SMNVEV (reference sequence). The CDR3 covers 17 residues. The CDR3 spells CASSRRGRGLSTDTQYF. CDR3 bases: TGTGCCAGCAGTCGAAGAGGGCGAGGGCTTAGCACAGATACGCAGTATTTT.

This chain uses TRBV28 with TRBJ2-3; no reliable D call. The V end was cut by 9 bases, the J end by 0 bases, with 4 bases between. CDR3 length equals 11 residues. The V gene's germline CDR1 is MDHEN and CDR2 SYDVKM. The CDR3: CASSSTDTQYF. CDR3 in DNA: TGTGCCAGTTCTAGCACAGATACGCAGTATTTT. The full variable domain, rest sourced from reference TRBV28 and TRBJ2-3, is DVKVTQSSRYLVKRTGEKVFLECVQDMDHENMFWYRQDPGLGLRLIYFSYDVKMKEKGDIPEGYSVSREKKERFSLILESASTNQTSMYLCASSSTDTQYFGPGTRLTVL.

The V call is TRBV7-2, the J call TRBJ2-1; 8 nucleotides agree with TRBD2. This CDR3 is built from 13 residues. Germline CDR1 is SGHTA and CDR2 is FQGNSA. The J segment lost 13 bases and the V segment lost 1 base, leaving 6 bases of the junction unmatched. This chain's CDR3 is CASSLDLAGPQFF. The CDR3 DNA sequence: TGTGCCAGCAGCTTAGACCTAGCGGGTCCCCAGTTCTTC.

On this clone itself: The sample contains more than one DNA sequence encoding this CDR3. The V call is TRBV5-1, the J call TRBJ2-1, with 8 positions matching TRBD2. With 1 base clipped from V and 0 bases from J, the junction kept 0 bases outside the gene matches. Per germline, CDR1 SGHRS and CDR2 YFSETQ. The CDR3 sequence is 15 residues long. This chain's CDR3 is CASSLSGSSYNEQFF. The CDR3 DNA is TGCGCCAGCAGCTTGAGCGGGAGCTCCTACAATGAGCAGTTCTTC.

This clone was seen once. The rearrangement links TRBV2 to TRBJ2-1, with a weak D call TRBD1 (5 bases). The CDR3 sequence is 12 residues long. V was cut by 7 bases and J by 10 bases, with 14 bases left in between. Germline-derived CDR1 and CDR2 are SNHLY and FYNNEI. The CDR3 sequence is CASILRVGEQFF. In DNA form, the CDR3 reads TGTGCCAGCATTCTCAGGGTTGGGGAGCAGTTCTTC. Combining the CDR3 with reference TRBV2 and TRBJ2-1 gives the whole variable domain EPEVTQTPSHQVTQMGQEVILRCVPISNHLYFYWYRQILGQKVEFLVSFYNNEISEKSEIFDDQFSVERPDGSNFTLKIRSTKLEDSAMYFCASILRVGEQFFGPGTRLTVL.

The chain carries TRBV5-6 and TRBJ2-1; D is unclear. CDR1 and CDR2 (germline): SGHDT, YYEEEE. This CDR3 region has 14 residues. Trimming pared 4 bases from V and 7 bases from J, leaving 15 bases between. The CDR3 DNA is TGTGCCAGCAGCAAACCCCTCCTAGAGAATGAGCAGTTCTTC. Its translation is CASSKPLLENEQFF. Supplemented by reference TRBV5-6 and TRBJ2-1, the full variable domain reads DAGVTQSPTHLIKTRGQQVTLRCSPKSGHDTVSWYQQALGQGPQFIFQYYEEEERQRGNFPDRFSGHQFPNYSSELNVNALLLGDSALYLCASSKPLLENEQFFGPGTRLTVL.

The chain is built from TRBV28 and TRBJ2-1, with 7 bases aligning to TRBD2. This CDR3 has 15 residues. V trimming: 8 bases; J trimming: 5 bases; junction bases outside the gene matches: 12. Germline loops: CDR1 MDHEN, CDR2 SYDVKM. CDR3 sequence (DNA): TGTGCCAGCCGGGGAGGGTATGGACAAAACAATGAGCAGTTCTTC. It is translated as CASRGGYGQNNEQFF.

V and J are TRBV5-4 and TRBJ1-2; D is undetermined. The CDR3 runs 14 residues. V lost 4 bases to trimming and J lost 2 bases, with 12 bases between them. From germline, CDR1 is SGHNT and CDR2 YYREEE (reference sequence). CDR3 bases: TGTGCCAGCAGCCTGATGGCGGGCAACTATGGCTACACCTTC. This codes for CASSLMAGNYGYTF.

This clone occurred a few times. V is TRBV28 and J is TRBJ1-5; tentatively, D is TRBD1 (5 bases). V dropped 6 bases and J dropped 2 bases, with 17 bases sitting between them. This CDR3 region has 16 residues. CDR1 is MDHEN and CDR2 is SYDVKM in the germline V gene. The CDR3 DNA sequence: TGTGCCAGCAGCCCACTGGGAGGGGTCGGCAATCAGCCCCAGCATTTT. Its translation is CASSPLGGVGNQPQHF.

The chain links TRBV27 to TRBJ2-2; 8 nucleotides align to TRBD2. There are 16 residues in the CDR3. The junction had 11 bases not matched to a gene; V was cut back by 4 bases and J by 7 bases. CDR1 and CDR2 (germline): MNHEY, SMNVEV (reference sequence). Here the CDR3 DNA reads TGTGCCAGCAGTTACAGCGGGAGATCCCACCACGGGGAGCTGTTTTTT. Translating gives CASSYSGRSHHGELFF.

The genes are TRBV5-6 and TRBJ2-4; 8 bases line up with TRBD1. Losses at the gene ends were 0 bases for V and 10 bases for J; bases not matched to a gene: 6. CDR1 and CDR2 (germline): SGHDT, YYEEEE. There are 14 residues in the CDR3. The CDR3 sequence: CASSLVGTGFIQYF. The CDR3 DNA reads TGTGCCAGCAGCTTGGTGGGGACAGGTTTTATTCAGTACTTC.

The rearrangement uses TRBV7-8 and TRBJ2-5, with 10 positions matching TRBD2. Germline loops: CDR1 SGHVS, CDR2 FQNEAQ. J was trimmed by 5 bases and V by 4 bases; bases with no gene match: 7. This CDR3 has 15 amino acids. The CDR3 is CASSYQLAGRETQYF. The CDR3 nucleotides are TGTGCCAGCAGCTACCAACTAGCGGGAAGGGAGACCCAGTACTTC.